Each of the 23 T cell receptor beta chains below was sequenced from the same sample in a study of immune cell composition in non-small cell lung cancer. Normal lung was sampled as far from the tumour as possible, at least 3 cm. Here immunoSEQ multiplex PCR was the method, and the copy in TCRdb shows in-frame clones only, minus some. The sample gives over 7,500 clones, approximately 80% of which show up once; around 13% is in the top ten. Sequencing used non-adjacent lung tissue. These receptors were collected from a human donor with non-small cell lung cancer.

This clone was observed a single time. The rearrangement joins TRBV29-1 to TRBJ2-1; 10 positions agree with TRBD2. Germline V gives CDR1 SQVTM, CDR2 ANQGSEA. This CDR3 comprises 15 residues. CDR3 sequence reads: CTIMTSGSYYNEQFF. CDR3 nucleotides: TGCACCATCATGACTAGCGGGTCTTACTACAATGAGCAGTTCTTC.

The table lists this clone with a few counts. The V and J genes are TRBV14 and TRBJ2-7; D unclear. This CDR3 contains 17 residues. V was shortened by 0 bases and J by 2 bases, with 17 bases between the two germline ends. Germline CDR1 reads SGHDN; CDR2 reads FVKESK. The CDR3 loop is CASSQDRRGPGPYEQYF. CDR3 DNA sequence: TGTGCCAGCAGCCAAGATCGAAGAGGACCGGGCCCCTACGAGCAGTACTTC.

The chain uses TRBV6-1 and TRBJ2-2, with D tentatively TRBD1 (5 bases). The length of the CDR3 is 14 residues. Trimming stripped 6 bases from V and 5 bases from J, with 13 bases between. Germline-derived CDR1 and CDR2 are MNHNS and SASEGT. CDR3 region: CASRPLGRTGELFF. For the CDR3, the DNA is TGTGCCAGCAGGCCCCTGGGGCGGACCGGGGAGCTGTTTTTT.

The CDR3 here is CASIDRDPQPQHF. CDR3 bases: TGTGCCAGCATAGACAGGGACCCTCAGCCCCAGCATTTT. The V gene is TRBV28, the J gene TRBJ1-5; TRBD1 aligns across 7 bases. The CDR3 contains 13 residues. Trimming removed 7 bases from V and 6 bases from J; junction bases left unmatched: 6. From germline, CDR1 is MDHEN and CDR2 SYDVKM.

The CDR3 sequence: CASSSYTGYNSPLHF. CDR3 nucleotides: TGTGCCAGCAGCTCATACACAGGGTATAATTCACCCCTCCACTTT. This chain links TRBV7-2 with TRBJ1-6, with a weak D call TRBD1 (6 bases). V lost 4 bases to trimming and J lost 4 bases, with 11 bases between them. The CDR3 totals 15 residues. The germline CDR1 and CDR2 sequences are SGHTA and FQGNSA. Variable domain in full (rest from reference TRBV7-2 and TRBJ1-6): GAGVSQSPSNKVTEKGKDVELRCDPISGHTALYWYRQSLGQGLEFLIYFQGNSAPDKSGLPSDRFSAERTGGSVSTLTIQRTQQEDSAVYLCASSSYTGYNSPLHFGNGTRLTVT.

This sequence joins TRBV5-8 and TRBJ1-1; unclear D gene. Germline CDR1 and CDR2: SGHTS and YDEGEE. V lost 5 bases and J 2 bases, leaving 10 bases between the germline ends. The CDR3 totals 13 residues. The CDR3 sequence is CASRQDLNTEAFF. CDR3 nucleotides: TGTGCCAGCAGGCAGGATCTAAACACTGAAGCTTTCTTT.

The chain joins TRBV11-2 to TRBJ1-5; D is possibly TRBD1 (6 bases). The CDR3 loop spans 16 amino acids. The V gene lost 5 bases and the J gene lost 1 base, with 15 bases spanning the gap. The germline CDR1 and CDR2 sequences are SGHAT and FQNNGV. This CDR3 is CASSLTTGASNQPQHF. In DNA, the CDR3 is TGTGCCAGCAGCCTGACGACGGGGGCGAGCAATCAGCCCCAGCATTTT.

This clone has only one observation. CDR3 in DNA: TGTGCCAGTTCCGGGACTTCGAACACCGGGGAGCTGTTTTTT. Amino acid sequence: CASSGTSNTGELFF. The chain is built from TRBV19 and TRBJ2-2; D may be TRBD2 (6 bases). The CDR3 consists of 14 residues. V lost 8 bases and J 0 bases, leaving 10 bases between the germline ends. The germline CDR1 and CDR2 sequences are LNHDA and SQIVND (reference sequence).

V is TRBV9 and J is TRBJ2-7; 9 bases are shared with TRBD1. Trimming cost V 2 bases and J 5 bases; bases outside gene matches: 8. Looked up from germline, CDR1 is SGDLS and CDR2 is YYNGEE. The CDR3 extends over 15 amino acids. As DNA, the CDR3 is TGTGCCAGCAGCGTCACCGGGACAGGGTTCAACGAGCAGTACTTC. Translation gives CASSVTGTGFNEQYF. The whole variable domain, remainder taken from reference TRBV9 and TRBJ2-7, is DSGVTQTPKHLITATGQRVTLRCSPRSGDLSVYWYQQSLDQGLQFLIQYYNGEERAKGNILERFSAQQFPDLHSELNLSSLELGDSALYFCASSVTGTGFNEQYFGPGTRLTVT.

V and J are TRBV11-2 and TRBJ1-3, with D maybe TRBD1 (5 bases). V was clipped by 5 bases and J by 0 bases, with 14 bases between them. Germline CDR1 reads SGHAT; CDR2 reads FQNNGV. The length of the CDR3 is 16 residues. The CDR3 DNA reads TGTGCCAGCAGCCCGGGACTGATGAGCTCTGGAAACACCATATATTTT. Its translation is CASSPGLMSSGNTIYF.

With regard to this clone: The junction differs from germline at one of its ends, possibly a read error. This chain connects TRBV7-7 to TRBJ2-5; maybe TRBD1 (5 bases). This CDR3 comprises 14 residues. Germline loops: CDR1 SSHAT, CDR2 FNYEAQ (reference sequence). The CDR3 loop is CASSLVRGDETQYF. The CDR3, as DNA: TGTGCTAGCAGCTTAGTTAGGGGTGATGAGACCCAGTACTTC. Using reference TRBV7-7 and TRBJ2-5 for the parts outside the CDR3, the full variable domain is GAGVSQSPRYKVTKRGQDVTLRCDPISSHATLYWYQQALGQGPEFLTYFNYEAQPDKSGLPSDRFSAERPEGSISTLTIQRTEQRDSAMYRCASSLVRGDETQYFGPGTRLLVL.

The CDR3 nucleotides read TGTGCCAGCAACCCTTCCGGGTCCGAGGGCTACAATGAGCAGTTCTTC. Its translation is CASNPSGSEGYNEQFF. V and J are TRBV9 and TRBJ2-1, with D perhaps matching TRBD2 (5 bases). Trimming cost V 6 bases and J 3 bases, with 19 bases left between them. The germline CDR1 and CDR2 sequences are SGDLS and YYNGEE. CDR3 length: 16 amino acids.

This chain uses TRBV6-5 with TRBJ2-7, with TRBD2 identical over 12 bases. Germline trimming cut 2 bases from V and 6 bases from J; bases unmatched to any gene: 5. The CDR3 length is 15 residues. The germline V gene encodes CDR1 MNHEY and CDR2 SVGAGI. In DNA, the CDR3 is TGTGCCAGCAGTTACCGGACTAGCGGGAAGGCCGAGCAGTACTTC. Its protein product is CASSYRTSGKAEQYF.

V is TRBV7-2 and J is TRBJ1-5; D gene uncertain. There are 15 residues in the CDR3. V gave up 1 base and J gave up 4 bases, with 11 bases separating them. Germline V gives CDR1 SGHTA, CDR2 FQGNSA. This CDR3 reads CASSLEGWPNQPQHF. The DNA of the CDR3 is TGTGCCAGCAGCTTAGAAGGGTGGCCTAATCAGCCCCAGCATTTT.

This clone showed up just a few times. The genes are TRBV27 and TRBJ1-4; possibly TRBD1 for D (6 bases). CDR3 length: 13 amino acids. The V end lost 6 bases, the J end lost 8 bases, and 13 bases lay between the germline ends. Germline V CDR1 and CDR2: MNHEY, SMNVEV (reference sequence). CDR3 nucleotide sequence: TGTGCCAGCAGCCTACAGGGTGGCGAAAAACTGTTTTTT. Protein sequence: CASSLQGGEKLFF. Supplemented by reference TRBV27 and TRBJ1-4, the full variable domain reads EAQVTQNPRYLITVTGKKLTVTCSQNMNHEYMSWYRQDPGLGLRQIYYSMNVEVTDKGDVPEGYKVSRKEKRNFPLILESPSPNQTSLYFCASSLQGGEKLFFGSGTQLSVL.

The J gene is TRBJ2-3, the V gene TRBV28, with TRBD2 matching 7 bases. CDR1 and CDR2 (germline): MDHEN, SYDVKM. V shed 5 bases, J shed 1 base, and the junction held 6 bases outside the gene matches. This CDR3 contains 15 residues. The DNA for the CDR3 is TGTGCCAGCAGTGTTCCTGCGGGGGGCACAGATACGCAGTATTTT. Its translation: CASSVPAGGTDTQYF.

The chain employs TRBV4-1 and TRBJ2-7; D uncertain. CDR1 is MGHRA, CDR2 YSYEKL, per germline. The CDR3 totals 16 residues. V was pared by 10 bases and J by 2 bases, with 24 bases between. CDR3 loop: CATPDKLPQNPYEQYF. Here the CDR3 DNA reads TGCGCCACCCCGGATAAGTTGCCACAGAATCCCTACGAGCAGTACTTC.

J is TRBJ2-3 and V is TRBV6-4, with 10 bases aligning to TRBD2. Germline lookup yields CDR1 MRHNA and CDR2 SNTAGT. V was clipped by 2 bases and J by 1 base; unmatched bases: 0. The CDR3 extends over 15 amino acids. The CDR3 here is CASSDGLAGTDTQYF. Written as DNA, the CDR3 is TGTGCCAGCAGTGACGGACTAGCGGGCACAGATACGCAGTATTTT.

This clone was counted a few times. The rearrangement links TRBV19 to TRBJ2-7; the D is unclear. V gave up 1 base and J gave up 4 bases, with 8 bases separating them. The CDR3 is 13 amino acids. CDR1 and CDR2 from the germline V gene are LNHDA and SQIVND (reference sequence). CDR3 amino acids: CASSIVSFYEQYF. CDR3 in DNA: TGTGCCAGTAGTATAGTCTCCTTTTACGAGCAGTACTTC. Full variable domain (rest looked up from reference TRBV19 and TRBJ2-7): DGGITQSPKYLFRKEGQNVTLSCEQNLNHDAMYWYRQDPGQGLRLIYYSQIVNDFQKGDIAEGYSVSREKKESFPLTVTSAQKNPTAFYLCASSIVSFYEQYFGPGTRLTVT.

This clone was picked up one time. This chain uses TRBV28 with TRBJ2-7; D is perhaps TRBD2 (5 bases). This CDR3 comprises 12 residues. Deletions cut 8 bases from V and 3 bases from J, with 11 bases between. Germline loops: CDR1 MDHEN, CDR2 SYDVKM. CDR3 DNA: TGTGCCAGCGGCGGGCAGTACTACGAGCAGTACTTC. This translates into CASGGQYYEQYF.

The chain is built from TRBV2 and TRBJ2-3; no clear D. The germline gives CDR1 SNHLY, CDR2 FYNNEI. V lost 3 bases to trimming and J lost 5 bases, with 9 bases between them. The CDR3 totals 13 residues. CDR3 region: CASSDKPKDTQYF. In nucleotides, the CDR3 is TGTGCCAGCAGTGATAAGCCAAAAGATACGCAGTATTTT.

The V and J genes are TRBV5-1 and TRBJ1-3; D possibly corresponds to TRBD1 (5 bases). With 4 bases removed from V and 0 bases from J, the gap between germline ends came to 8 bases. This CDR3 is built from 14 residues. In germline, CDR1 is SGHRS, CDR2 YFSETQ. For the CDR3, the DNA is TGCGCCAGCAGCCCAGGGAGCTCTGGAAACACCATATATTTT. Protein: CASSPGSSGNTIYF.

This clone qualifies as medium-sized (0.01 to 0.1%). The rearrangement uses TRBV6-6 and TRBJ2-5, with D possibly being TRBD2 (6 bases). This CDR3 contains 11 residues. Germline V gives CDR1 MNHNY, CDR2 SVGAGI (reference sequence). V dropped 4 bases and J dropped 14 bases, with 14 bases sitting between them. CDR3 protein: CASSWGTYTYF. CDR3 DNA sequence: TGTGCCAGCAGTTGGGGGACTTACACTTACTTC.